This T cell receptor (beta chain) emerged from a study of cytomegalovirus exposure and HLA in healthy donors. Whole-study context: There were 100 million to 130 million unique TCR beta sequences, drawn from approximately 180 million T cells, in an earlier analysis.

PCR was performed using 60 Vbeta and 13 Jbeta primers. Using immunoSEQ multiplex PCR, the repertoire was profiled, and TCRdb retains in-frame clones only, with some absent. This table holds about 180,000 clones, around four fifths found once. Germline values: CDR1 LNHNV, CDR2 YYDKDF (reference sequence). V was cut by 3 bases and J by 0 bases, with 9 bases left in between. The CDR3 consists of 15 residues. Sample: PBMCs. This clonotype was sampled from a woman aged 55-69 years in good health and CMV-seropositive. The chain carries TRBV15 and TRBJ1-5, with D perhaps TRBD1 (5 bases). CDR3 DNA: TGTGCCACCAGCAGGGCAGGGAATAGCAATCAGCCCCAGCATTTT. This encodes CATSRAGNSNQPQHF.